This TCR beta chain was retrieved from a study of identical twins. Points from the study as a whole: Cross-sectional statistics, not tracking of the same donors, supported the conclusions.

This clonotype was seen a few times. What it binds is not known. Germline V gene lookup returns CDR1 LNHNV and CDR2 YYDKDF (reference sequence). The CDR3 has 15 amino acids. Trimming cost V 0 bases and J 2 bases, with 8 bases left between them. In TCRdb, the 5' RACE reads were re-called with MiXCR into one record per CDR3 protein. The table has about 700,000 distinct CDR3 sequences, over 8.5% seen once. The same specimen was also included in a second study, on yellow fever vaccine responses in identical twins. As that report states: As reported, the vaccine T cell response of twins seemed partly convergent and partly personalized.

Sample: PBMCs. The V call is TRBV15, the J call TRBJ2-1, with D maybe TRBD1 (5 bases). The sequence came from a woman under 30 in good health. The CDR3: CATSRDLQAYNEQFF. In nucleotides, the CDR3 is TGTGCCACCAGCAGAGATCTACAGGCCTACAATGAGCAGTTCTTC.